This TCR beta chain was identified in a study of cytomegalovirus exposure and HLA in healthy donors. Whole-study results and caveats: Available immune exposure information was restricted to CMV serostatus only. The authors enumerated over 150 TCR beta chains as linked to cytomegalovirus. Later, TCR association rates were found to vary by HLA locus, highest for DRB1 and lowest for HLA-C.

This clone appeared a few times. What it binds is unknown. V lost 3 bases to trimming and J lost 0 bases, with 11 bases between them. The CDR3 runs 15 residues. The germline V gene encodes CDR1 SGHDT and CDR2 YYEEEE. Both 60 Vbeta primers and 13 Jbeta primers went into the PCR. In the study's own analysis: In a later analysis, 80 million to 100 million unique TCR beta chains included roughly 11 million shared by two or more donors. The method was immunoSEQ multiplex PCR; TCRdb's version includes in-frame clones alone and lacks a portion of them. Clone size and V and J calls were adopted from that table, with D and trimming inferred from the DNA. The sample lists 80,000 to 100,000 clones; 70% to 75% were seen once.

The chain recombines TRBV5-6 with TRBJ2-3, with a possible D match to TRBD1 (5 bases). Input material: PBMCs. The TCR comes from a woman aged 18-29 years in good health and CMV-seropositive. The CDR3: CASSSWGSSTDTQYF. The DNA of the CDR3 is TGTGCCAGCAGCTCGTGGGGCTCTAGCACAGATACGCAGTATTTT.